This TCR beta chain was identified in a study of blood T cell repertoires in COVID-19. Only in-frame clones appear in the TCRdb table, and some are missing; sequencing was by immunoSEQ multiplex PCR. This table has under 200,000 clones, about four fifths appearing once. The CDR3 runs 13 residues. V was pared by 6 bases and J by 7 bases, with 5 bases of the junction left unmatched. This sequence originates from a man aged 50 or older who had recovered from COVID-19. The sequenced material came from PBMCs or T cells enriched from blood (not recorded which). V usage is TRBV12-3 or TRBV12-4 and J usage is TRBJ1-4; 7 bases match TRBD1. CDR3 in amino acids: CASRKGTAEKLFF. The CDR3 coding sequence is TGTGCCAGCAGGAAGGGGACAGCTGAAAAACTGTTTTTT.